This T cell receptor (beta chain) emerged from a study of T cell responses to AZD1222 COVID-19 vaccine. The study, taken as a whole, reports: Only a handful of people who got AZD1222 tested seropositive at baseline.

The germline gives CDR1 SGHVS, CDR2 FQNEAQ. Trimming stripped 3 bases from V and 0 bases from J, with 8 bases between. The CDR3 is 14 amino acids. Clones were read by immunoSEQ multiplex PCR, and TCRdb kept only the in-frame ones, dropping some. The data show roughly 190,000 clones, 93% seen once. In the case of this clone: Its specificity is unknown.

This receptor was obtained from an adult in good health. This rearrangement joins TRBV7-8 to TRBJ1-2; D remains ambiguous. The starting material was peripheral blood, obtained on day 0 of AZD1222 vaccination. CDR3 DNA sequence: TGTGCCAGCAGCTTGATACAGACTAACTATGGCTACACCTTC. This sequence encodes CASSLIQTNYGYTF.